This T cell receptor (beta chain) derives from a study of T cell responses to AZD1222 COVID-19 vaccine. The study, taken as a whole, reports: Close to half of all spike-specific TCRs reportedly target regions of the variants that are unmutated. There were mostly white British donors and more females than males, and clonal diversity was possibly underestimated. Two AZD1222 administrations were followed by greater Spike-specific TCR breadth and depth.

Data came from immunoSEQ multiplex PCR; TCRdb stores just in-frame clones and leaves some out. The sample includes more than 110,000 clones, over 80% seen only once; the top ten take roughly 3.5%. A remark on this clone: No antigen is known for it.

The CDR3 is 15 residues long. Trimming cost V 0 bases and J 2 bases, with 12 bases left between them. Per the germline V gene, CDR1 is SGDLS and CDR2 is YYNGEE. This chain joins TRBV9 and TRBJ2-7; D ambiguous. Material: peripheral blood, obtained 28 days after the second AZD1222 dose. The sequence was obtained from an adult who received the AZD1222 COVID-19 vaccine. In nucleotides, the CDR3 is TGTGCCAGCAGCGTAGGTAGGCAGGCCACCTACGAGCAGTACTTC. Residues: CASSVGRQATYEQYF.